Reported below is one T cell receptor (beta chain). What it recognizes is unknown. The sample belongs to a study of shared clonotypes between healthy human individuals. Findings of the study overall: Larger estimated richness was generally recorded for naive subsets relative to memory subsets. Between a handful of donors, naive CD4 clonotypes were shared at a level of around 5.2%.

The method was immunoSEQ multiplex PCR; TCRdb's version includes in-frame clones alone and lacks a portion of them. The sample contains some 2,500,000 clones, 93% of which appear only once. Germline V CDR1 and CDR2: MDHEN, SYDVKM. This CDR3 has 12 amino acids. The V and J ends lost 8 bases and 2 bases respectively, with 10 bases between them. The TCR sequence derives from a man younger than 35 in good health. Some clones in this sample may be carry-over from other donors' samples. The material sequenced was naive CD4+ T cells from PBMCs. Regarding subset: CD45RA+ positively selected. This chain joins TRBV28 and TRBJ2-7; D is perhaps TRBD1 (6 bases). CDR3 sequence (DNA): TGTGCCAGCTTGGACAGCACCTACGAGCAGTACTTC. This translates into CASLDSTYEQYF.